These T cell receptor beta chains were read from a single sample in a study of shared clonotypes between healthy human individuals. Profiled with immunoSEQ multiplex PCR; TCRdb holds only in-frame clones, not every one. The repertoire holds about 1 million clones, with about three quarters as singletons. The sample comprised memory CD4+ T cells sorted from blood. These receptors came from a man younger than 35 in good health. Both conserved end residues are part of each CDR3. A D gene is named only where the DNA matches it firmly. Some rows mark clone size as missing; the rest say once, few, many or name a class of expanded clone.

>TRBJ2-5|.|14|TRBD1|TRBV5-6
TGTGCCAGCAGCTGGTGGACAGGGCAAGAGACCCAGTACTTC
CASSWWTGQETQYF
>TRBJ2-4|.|16|TRBD1|TRBV27
TGTGCCAGCAGTCCGGGACAGGGGAGTGCCAAAAACATTCAGTACTTC
CASSPGQGSAKNIQYF
>TRBJ2-6|.|15|.|TRBV5-1
TGCGCCAGCAGCTTCTCAGGGACTGGGGCCAACGTCCTGACTTTC
CASSFSGTGANVLTF
>TRBJ1-3|.|13|.|TRBV30
TGTGCCTGGAGTCGGGAATCTGGAAACACCATATATTTT
CAWSRESGNTIYF
>TRBJ1-5|few|15|.|TRBV2
TGTGCCAGCAGTGGGGGGACCGGGGCACATCAGCCCCAGCATTTT
CASSGGTGAHQPQHF
>TRBJ1-1|once|15|.|TRBV14
TGTGCCAGCAGCCAAGCGGTCCCGGATTTTACTGAAGCTTTCTTT
CASSQAVPDFTEAFF
>TRBJ2-3|.|18|.|TRBV27
TGTGCCAGCACGGCCTTCTTAGGGGGGCTTTCTAGCACAGATACGCAGTATTTT
CASTAFLGGLSSTDTQYF
>TRBJ2-2|.|16|TRBD2|TRBV7-2
TGTGCCAGCAGCTCCACCGGGACTACGAACACCGGGGAGCTGTTTTTT
CASSSTGTTNTGELFF
>TRBJ2-7|.|14|TRBD1|TRBV10-1
TGCGCCAGCAGTGCCTGGACAGGGTCTGAAGAGCAGTACTTC
CASSAWTGSEEQYF
>TRBJ1-6|.|20|TRBD1|TRBV5-1
TGCGCCAGCAGCACTGAAGCCGTGGACAGGGGGAGCTCCTATAATTCACCCCTCCACTTT
CASSTEAVDRGSSYNSPLHF
>TRBJ2-7|.|12|.|TRBV30
TGTGCCTGGAGTGTAACGGCGTCGCTGTTGTACTTC
CAWSVTASLLYF
>TRBJ1-2|.|16|.|TRBV28
TGTGCCAGCAGTTTAGGATCATGGGAGACTAGAGGAGGCTACACCTTC
CASSLGSWETRGGYTF
>TRBJ1-3|.|15|TRBD1|TRBV2
TGTGCCAGCAGTAACACAGGGGGCACTGGAAACACCATATATTTT
CASSNTGGTGNTIYF
>TRBJ1-2|.|13|.|TRBV15
TGTGCCACCAGCAACTCGGGGTTATATGGCTACACCTTC
CATSNSGLYGYTF
>TRBJ2-6|.|14|.|TRBV6-1
TGTGCCAGCAGGCCAGGGCCTGGGGCCAACGTCCTGACTTTC
CASRPGPGANVLTF
>TRBJ2-1|.|16|TRBD2|TRBV18
TGTGCCAGCTCACCACCGAATAGCGGGAGCCCCAATGAGCAGTTCTTC
CASSPPNSGSPNEQFF
>TRBJ1-1|few|13|TRBD1|TRBV18
TGTGCCAGCACACGGGAGGGGGCCGCTGAAGCTTTCTTT
CASTREGAAEAFF
>TRBJ2-7|many|13|TRBD1|TRBV7-9
TGTGCCAGCAGCCAAGGCACAGGGGGAGAGCAGTACTTC
CASSQGTGGEQYF
>TRBJ2-3|.|12|.|TRBV5-5
TGTGCCAGCAGCTTGGAAGGGATAATGCAGTATTTT
CASSLEGIMQYF
>TRBJ2-3|.|14|.|TRBV29-1
TGCAGCGTCCAAAGTCCGGGATTGGGAGATACGCAGTATTTT
CSVQSPGLGDTQYF
>TRBJ2-2|few|12|.|TRBV7-2
TGTGCCAGCAGCCCTCGAGCCGGGGAGCTGTTTTTT
CASSPRAGELFF
>TRBJ2-3|.|13|.|TRBV6-6
TGTGCCAGCAGGAGACAGGTCGCAGATACGCAGTATTTT
CASRRQVADTQYF
>TRBJ2-7|.|15|TRBD2|TRBV7-2
TGTGCCAGCAGCATGGGACTAGCGGGTACCTACGAGCAGTACTTC
CASSMGLAGTYEQYF
>TRBJ2-7|.|17|.|TRBV7-5
TGTGCCAGAAGCCCTCGGGGGGGGGCTATAAGCTCCTACGAGCAGTACTTC
CARSPRGGAISSYEQYF
>TRBJ1-5|.|13|.|TRBV6-6
TGTGCCAGCAGTATCGGGGACAATCAGCCCCAGCATTTT
CASSIGDNQPQHF
>TRBJ1-2|.|15|.|TRBV6-1
TGTGCCAGCAGTGAGTTGTTTGGGGGGAGCTATGGCTACACCTTC
CASSELFGGSYGYTF
>TRBJ1-2|.|14|.|TRBV28
TGTGCCAGCAGGAACGGCCAGGGTGGGTGGGGCTACACCTTC
CASRNGQGGWGYTF
>TRBJ2-6|.|15|TRBD1|TRBV6-6
TGTGCCAGCAGCCCGGACAGGGTTGGGGCCAACGTCCTGACTTTC
CASSPDRVGANVLTF
>TRBJ2-5|.|15|.|TRBV4-3
TGCGCCAGCAGCCAAGATGGGACACACCAAGAGACCCAGTACTTC
CASSQDGTHQETQYF
>TRBJ2-5|.|11|.|TRBV6-6
TGTGCCTCCCTGGGGGCGGAGACCCAGTACTTC
CASLGAETQYF
>TRBJ1-5|.|14|.|TRBV11-2
TGTGCCAGCAGTTTAGGGGGGGGCCGGCAGCCCCAGCATTTT
CASSLGGGRQPQHF
>TRBJ1-5|few|13|.|TRBV5-6
TGTGCCAGCAGCACGGGGCCAAATCAGCCCCAGCATTTT
CASSTGPNQPQHF
>TRBJ2-3|.|14|.|TRBV6-6
TGTGCCAGCAGTTACTCACTAGTCGCAGATACGCAGTATTTT
CASSYSLVADTQYF
>TRBJ2-1|.|16|TRBD2|TRBV11-3
TGTGCCAGCAGCTTATCCGGGACTAGCGGTTTAAATGAGCAGTTCTTC
CASSLSGTSGLNEQFF
>TRBJ2-7|.|14|.|TRBV11-2
TGTGCCAGCAGCTTACAAGGGGCATCCTACGAGCAGTACTTC
CASSLQGASYEQYF
>TRBJ2-7|few|12|.|TRBV6-1
TGTGCCAGCAGCCGCACCTTCTACGAGCAGTACTTC
CASSRTFYEQYF
>TRBJ2-1|.|15|TRBD1|TRBV13
TGTGCCAGCAGCTTCAGGGGACAGGGGGTGAGTGAGCAGTTCTTC
CASSFRGQGVSEQFF
>TRBJ2-3|.|14|TRBD2|TRBV6-6
TGTGCCAGCAGTTTAGGACTAGCGGGGGGGGAGCAGTATTTT
CASSLGLAGGEQYF
>TRBJ1-1|.|12|.|TRBV25-1
TGTGCCATTCAGGGCTTTCGGTCTGAAGCTTTCTTT
CAIQGFRSEAFF
>TRBJ2-7|.|15|TRBD2|TRBV7-2
TGTGCCAGCAGCTTAGCGGGGGGAGGGCCCTACGAGCAGTACTTC
CASSLAGGGPYEQYF
>TRBJ1-2|.|15|TRBD1|TRBV5-4
TGTGCCAGCAGCAAAAACAGGGGCGATAACTATGGCTACACCTTC
CASSKNRGDNYGYTF
>TRBJ2-7|.|14|TRBD2|TRBV18
TGTGCCAGCTCAGGATCTAGCGGGAGCGGCGAGCAGTACTTC
CASSGSSGSGEQYF
>TRBJ2-7|many|14|.|TRBV7-7
TGTGCTAGCAGCTTAAACCCTGACTCCTACGAGCAGTACTTC
CASSLNPDSYEQYF
>TRBJ1-6|.|15|.|TRBV6-5
TGTGCCAGCAGTTACTCGGATCGGATTAATTCACCCCTCCACTTT
CASSYSDRINSPLHF
>TRBJ2-7|.|14|.|TRBV7-6
TGTGCCAGCAGCTTAGGCGGGAACTCCTACGAGCAGTACTTC
CASSLGGNSYEQYF
>TRBJ2-2|.|16|.|TRBV5-1
TGCGCCAGCAGCTCCTCAGGGCCCGGCTGGGACGGGGAGCTGTTTTTT
CASSSSGPGWDGELFF
>TRBJ2-7|.|15|TRBD2|TRBV7-2
TGTGCCAGCCAAGTAGCGGGAGGGAGCCTCGGGGAGCAGTACTTC
CASQVAGGSLGEQYF
>TRBJ1-2|.|14|TRBD1|TRBV19
TGTGCCAGTAGTGAACAGGGGGCGGGCTATGGCTACACCTTC
CASSEQGAGYGYTF
>TRBJ1-4|.|13|.|TRBV28
TGTGCCAGCCATTCCGGGACACTAGAAAAACTGTTTTTT
CASHSGTLEKLFF
>TRBJ2-7|.|14|.|TRBV2
TGTGCCAGCAGCCCGGGACGGGGCTCCTACGAGCAGTACTTC
CASSPGRGSYEQYF
>TRBJ2-2|.|18|.|TRBV12-2
TGTGCAAGTCGCGAAGGGGAATCGGGTCCTAAGAACACCGGGGAGCTGTTTTTT
CASREGESGPKNTGELFF
>TRBJ2-1|few|17|.|TRBV18
TGTGCCAGCTCGGTCTTTGGCGGTCCAAACCAAAACAATGAGCAGTTCTTC
CASSVFGGPNQNNEQFF